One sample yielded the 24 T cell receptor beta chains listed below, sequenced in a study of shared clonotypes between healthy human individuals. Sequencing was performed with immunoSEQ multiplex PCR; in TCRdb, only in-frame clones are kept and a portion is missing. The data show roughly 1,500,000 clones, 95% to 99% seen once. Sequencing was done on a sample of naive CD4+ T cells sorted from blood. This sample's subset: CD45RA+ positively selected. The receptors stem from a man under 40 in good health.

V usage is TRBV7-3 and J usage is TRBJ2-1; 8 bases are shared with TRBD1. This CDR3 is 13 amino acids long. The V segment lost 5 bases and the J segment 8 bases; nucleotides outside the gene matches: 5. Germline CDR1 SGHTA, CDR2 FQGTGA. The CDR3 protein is CASSRQGMDEQFF. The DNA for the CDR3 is TGTGCCAGCAGCCGACAGGGGATGGATGAGCAGTTCTTC.

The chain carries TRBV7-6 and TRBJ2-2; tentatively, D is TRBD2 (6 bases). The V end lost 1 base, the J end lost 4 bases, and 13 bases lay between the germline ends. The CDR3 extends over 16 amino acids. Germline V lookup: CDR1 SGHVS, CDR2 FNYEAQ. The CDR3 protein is CASSLGLGGATGELFF. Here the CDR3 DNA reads TGTGCCAGCAGCTTAGGATTGGGGGGAGCCACCGGGGAGCTGTTTTTT.

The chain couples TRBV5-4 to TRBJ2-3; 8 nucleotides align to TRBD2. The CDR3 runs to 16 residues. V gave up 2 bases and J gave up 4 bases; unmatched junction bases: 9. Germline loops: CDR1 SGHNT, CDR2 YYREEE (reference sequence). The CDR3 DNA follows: TGTGCCAGCAGCTTAGGCGCGGGAGGACTTTCAGATACGCAGTATTTT. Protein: CASSLGAGGLSDTQYF.

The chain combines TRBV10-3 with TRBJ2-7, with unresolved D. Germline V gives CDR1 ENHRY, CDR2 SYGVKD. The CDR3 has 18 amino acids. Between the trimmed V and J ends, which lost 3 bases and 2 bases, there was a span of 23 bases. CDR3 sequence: CAISDWAEPRGRPYEQYF. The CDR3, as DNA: TGTGCCATCAGTGACTGGGCGGAGCCTCGCGGCAGGCCCTACGAGCAGTACTTC.

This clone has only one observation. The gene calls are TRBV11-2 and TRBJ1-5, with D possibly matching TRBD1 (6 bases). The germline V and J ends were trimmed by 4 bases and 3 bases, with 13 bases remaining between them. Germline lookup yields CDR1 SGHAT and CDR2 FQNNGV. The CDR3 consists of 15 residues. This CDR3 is CASSSGTRINQPQHF. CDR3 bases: TGTGCCAGCAGCTCCGGGACAAGGATCAATCAGCCCCAGCATTTT.

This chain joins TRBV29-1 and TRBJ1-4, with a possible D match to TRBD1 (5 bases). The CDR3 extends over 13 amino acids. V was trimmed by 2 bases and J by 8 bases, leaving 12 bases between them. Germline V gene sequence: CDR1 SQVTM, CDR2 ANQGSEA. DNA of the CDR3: TGCAGCGTTGAATGGGGGGGTAGAGAAAAACTGTTTTTT. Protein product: CSVEWGGREKLFF.

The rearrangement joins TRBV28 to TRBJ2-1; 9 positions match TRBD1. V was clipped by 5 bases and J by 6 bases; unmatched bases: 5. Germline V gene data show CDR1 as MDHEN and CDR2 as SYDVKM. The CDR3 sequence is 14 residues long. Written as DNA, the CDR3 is TGTGCCAGCAGTGCCGGGACAGGGATCAATGAGCAGTTCTTC. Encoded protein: CASSAGTGINEQFF.

CDR3 amino acids: CASSGQGEADTQYF. The CDR3 DNA reads TGTGCCAGCAGCGGACAGGGGGAAGCAGATACGCAGTATTTT. This rearrangement joins TRBV28 to TRBJ2-3; 10 bases match TRBD1. The CDR3 runs to 14 residues. Germline lookup yields CDR1 MDHEN and CDR2 SYDVKM. The J segment lost 4 bases and the V segment lost 6 bases, leaving 4 bases of the junction unmatched.

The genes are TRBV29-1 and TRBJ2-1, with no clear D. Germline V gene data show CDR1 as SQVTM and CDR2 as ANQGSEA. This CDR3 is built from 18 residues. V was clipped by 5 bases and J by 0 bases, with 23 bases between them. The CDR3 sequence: CSVRLVGRGTLSYNEQFF. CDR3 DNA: TGCAGCGTTCGTTTGGTGGGTCGAGGAACTCTCTCCTACAATGAGCAGTTCTTC.

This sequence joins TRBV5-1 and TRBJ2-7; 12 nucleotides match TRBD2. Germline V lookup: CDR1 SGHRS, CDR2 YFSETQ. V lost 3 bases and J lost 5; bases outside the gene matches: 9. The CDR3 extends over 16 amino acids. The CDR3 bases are TGCGCCAGCAGCTGGGGCCGACTAGCGGGAGATCACGAGCAGTACTTC. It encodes CASSWGRLAGDHEQYF.

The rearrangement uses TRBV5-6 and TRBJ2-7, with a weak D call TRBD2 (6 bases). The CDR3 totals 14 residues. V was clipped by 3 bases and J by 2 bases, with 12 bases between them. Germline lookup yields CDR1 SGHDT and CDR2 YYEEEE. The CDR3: CASSSPGLPYEQYF. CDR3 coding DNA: TGTGCCAGCAGCTCGCCGGGACTGCCCTACGAGCAGTACTTC.

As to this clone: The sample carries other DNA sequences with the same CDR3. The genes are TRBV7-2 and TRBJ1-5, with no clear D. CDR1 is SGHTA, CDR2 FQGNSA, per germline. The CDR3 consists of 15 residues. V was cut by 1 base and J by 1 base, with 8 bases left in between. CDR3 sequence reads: CASSLVVGSNQPQHF. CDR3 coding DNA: TGTGCCAGCAGCTTAGTTGTTGGCAGCAATCAGCCCCAGCATTTT.

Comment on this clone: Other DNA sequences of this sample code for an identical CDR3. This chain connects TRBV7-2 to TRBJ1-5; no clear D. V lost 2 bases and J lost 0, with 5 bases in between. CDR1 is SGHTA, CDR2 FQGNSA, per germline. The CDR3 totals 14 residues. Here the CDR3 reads CASSLIGSNQPQHF. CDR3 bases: TGTGCCAGCAGCTTAATAGGTAGCAATCAGCCCCAGCATTTT. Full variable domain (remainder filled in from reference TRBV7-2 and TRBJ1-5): GAGVSQSPSNKVTEKGKDVELRCDPISGHTALYWYRQSLGQGLEFLIYFQGNSAPDKSGLPSDRFSAERTGGSVSTLTIQRTQQEDSAVYLCASSLIGSNQPQHFGDGTRLSIL.

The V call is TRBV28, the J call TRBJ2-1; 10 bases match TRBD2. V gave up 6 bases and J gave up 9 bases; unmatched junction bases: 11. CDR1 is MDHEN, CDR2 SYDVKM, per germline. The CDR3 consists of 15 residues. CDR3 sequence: CASRSTAGGRAEQFF. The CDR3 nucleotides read TGTGCCAGCAGATCCACAGCGGGAGGGCGCGCTGAGCAGTTCTTC. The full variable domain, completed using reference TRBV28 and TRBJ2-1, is DVKVTQSSRYLVKRTGEKVFLECVQDMDHENMFWYRQDPGLGLRLIYFSYDVKMKEKGDIPEGYSVSREKKERFSLILESASTNQTSMYLCASRSTAGGRAEQFFGPGTRLTVL.

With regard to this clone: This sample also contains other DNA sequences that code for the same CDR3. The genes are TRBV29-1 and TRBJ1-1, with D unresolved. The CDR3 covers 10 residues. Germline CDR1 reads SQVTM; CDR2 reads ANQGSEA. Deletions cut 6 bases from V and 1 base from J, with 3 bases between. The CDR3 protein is CSVGNTEAFF. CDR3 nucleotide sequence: TGCAGCGTGGGGAACACTGAAGCTTTCTTT.

In DNA form, the CDR3 reads TGTGCCAGCAGTGTACAAGCGGGAGCCCGGGGGACCCAGTACTTC. Protein: CASSVQAGARGTQYF. The chain is built from TRBV2 and TRBJ2-5; 8 positions agree with TRBD2. Germline lookup yields CDR1 SNHLY and CDR2 FYNNEI. V was pared by 4 bases and J by 7 bases, with 11 bases of the junction left unmatched. CDR3 length: 15 residues.

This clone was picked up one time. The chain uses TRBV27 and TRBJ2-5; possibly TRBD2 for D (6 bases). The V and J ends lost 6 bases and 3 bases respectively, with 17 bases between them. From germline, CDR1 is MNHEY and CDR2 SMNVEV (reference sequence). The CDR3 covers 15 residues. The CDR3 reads CASSRTPGLEETQYF. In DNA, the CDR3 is TGTGCCAGCAGCCGAACACCGGGACTCGAAGAGACCCAGTACTTC.

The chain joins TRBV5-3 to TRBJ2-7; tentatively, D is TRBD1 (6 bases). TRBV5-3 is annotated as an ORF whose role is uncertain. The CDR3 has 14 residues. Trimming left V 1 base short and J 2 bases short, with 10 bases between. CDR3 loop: CARSLFPGAYEQYF. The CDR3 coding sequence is TGTGCCAGAAGCTTGTTTCCAGGGGCCTACGAGCAGTACTTC.

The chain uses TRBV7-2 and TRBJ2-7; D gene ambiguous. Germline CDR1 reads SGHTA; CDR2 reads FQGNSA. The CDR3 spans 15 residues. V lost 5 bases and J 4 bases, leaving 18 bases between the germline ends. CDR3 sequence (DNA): TGTGCCAGCAGCCCCGGCTTGCCCCCCTCGTACGAGCAGTACTTC. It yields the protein CASSPGLPPSYEQYF.

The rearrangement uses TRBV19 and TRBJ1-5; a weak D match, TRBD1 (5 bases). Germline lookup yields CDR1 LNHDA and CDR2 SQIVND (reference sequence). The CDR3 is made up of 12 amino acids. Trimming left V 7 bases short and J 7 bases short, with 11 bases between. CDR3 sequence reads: CASKMGDQPQHF. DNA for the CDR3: TGTGCCAGTAAGATGGGGGACCAGCCCCAGCATTTT. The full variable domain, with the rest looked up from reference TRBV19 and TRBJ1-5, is DGGITQSPKYLFRKEGQNVTLSCEQNLNHDAMYWYRQDPGQGLRLIYYSQIVNDFQKGDIAEGYSVSREKKESFPLTVTSAQKNPTAFYLCASKMGDQPQHFGDGTRLSIL.

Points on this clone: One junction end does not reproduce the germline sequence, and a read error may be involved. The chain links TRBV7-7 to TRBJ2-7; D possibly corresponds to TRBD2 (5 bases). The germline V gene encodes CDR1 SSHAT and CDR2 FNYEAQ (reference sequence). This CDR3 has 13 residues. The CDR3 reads CASSLTHEGEQYF. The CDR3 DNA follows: TGTGCTAGCAGCTTAACCCATGAGGGCGAGCAGTACTTC.

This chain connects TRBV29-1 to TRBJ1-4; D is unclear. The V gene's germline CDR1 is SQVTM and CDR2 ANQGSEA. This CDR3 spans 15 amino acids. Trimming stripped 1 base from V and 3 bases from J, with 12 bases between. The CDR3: CSVEGHGESNEKLFF. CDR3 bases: TGCAGCGTTGAAGGACACGGAGAGTCTAATGAAAAACTGTTTTTT.

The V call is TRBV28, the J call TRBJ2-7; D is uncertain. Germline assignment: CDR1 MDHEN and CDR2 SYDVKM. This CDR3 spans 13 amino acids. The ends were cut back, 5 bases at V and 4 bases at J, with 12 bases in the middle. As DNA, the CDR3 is TGTGCCAGCAGTCGCGGAGTTACATACGAGCAGTACTTC. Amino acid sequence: CASSRGVTYEQYF.

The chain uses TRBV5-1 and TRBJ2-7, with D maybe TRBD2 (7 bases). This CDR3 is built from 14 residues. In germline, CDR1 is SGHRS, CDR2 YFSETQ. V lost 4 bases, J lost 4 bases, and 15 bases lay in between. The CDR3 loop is CASSLNGGRYEQYF. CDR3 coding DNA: TGCGCCAGCAGCCTTAACGGGGGGCGATACGAGCAGTACTTC.